This TCR beta chain was observed in a study of HIV-infected patients and healthy controls. Germline-derived CDR1 and CDR2 are LNHNV and YYDKDF (reference sequence). The ends lost 0 bases at V and 2 bases at J; junction bases unmatched: 6. This CDR3 has 16 residues. Each CDR3 protein gets one entry after TCRdb re-called the 5' RACE reads with MiXCR. The sample shows about 64,000 distinct CDR3 sequences, approximately 21% of them seen only once. This sequence originates from a human donor in good health. Input material: CD4+ T cells from blood. The genes are TRBV15 and TRBJ2-5; 7 nucleotides align to TRBD2. The CDR3 is CATSRDMSSGQETQYF. As DNA, the CDR3 is TGTGCCACCAGCAGAGATATGTCTAGCGGTCAAGAGACCCAGTACTTC.